Sequencing of this TCR beta chain was carried out in a study of shared clonotypes between healthy human individuals. In the study overall: Researchers drew samples from a couple of women and a few men aged 18 to 49. Findings and caveats of the study: Relative to clonotypes present in all four donors, those not shared had lower generation probabilities.

This clone showed up just once. Its antigen is still unknown. Method: immunoSEQ multiplex PCR; TCRdb's copy keeps in-frame clones and lacks some. The sample shows roughly 2.1 million clones, about 93% of them seen only once. CD8 cells classed as naive were CD45RO-negative and positively selected for CCR7, excluding terminally differentiated effector memory CD45RA+ cells. This CDR3 region has 14 residues. V lost 4 bases and J 2 bases, leaving 9 bases between the germline ends. Germline CDR1 is MGHRA and CDR2 is YSYEKL. Specimen: naive CD8+ T cells from PBMCs. The sequence was obtained from a man between 18 and 29 years old in good health. Some clones in this sample may be carry-over from other donors' samples. The rearrangement links TRBV4-1 to TRBJ1-5, with TRBD1 as a possible D gene (5 bases). CDR3 in amino acids: CASSPLGGNQPQHF. CDR3 sequence (DNA): TGCGCCAGCAGCCCGCTGGGGGGCAATCAGCCCCAGCATTTT.